This TCR beta chain was profiled in a study of blood T cell repertoires in COVID-19. Study at large: Acute-phase and convalescent COVID-19 samples originated in the United States, Italy and Spain. Sources were T cells, B-cell-depleted T cells, or PBMCs; the material itself was cDNA or gDNA.

This clone was seen a single time. Trimming removed 6 bases from V and 5 bases from J, with 13 bases in between. The CDR3 sequence is 13 residues long. Germline V lookup: CDR1 SNHLY, CDR2 FYNNEI. Per the authors' pipeline: Scientists estimated how many nucleated cells there were by amplifying reference gene primers. This table comes from immunoSEQ multiplex PCR, and its TCRdb copy is limited to in-frame clones, with some not included. V and J calls and clone size are those listed in that table; D and trimming were worked out from the DNA. The data show approximately 270,000 clones, 80% to 90% seen once.

Sequencing was done on a sample of peripheral blood. The chain uses TRBV2 and TRBJ1-1; no reliable D call. The clonotype comes from a woman aged 70 to 79 with acute or convalescent COVID-19. CDR3 loop: CASRDRGETEAFF. CDR3 nucleotide sequence: TGTGCCAGCAGGGACCGGGGAGAGACTGAAGCTTTCTTT.